This TCR beta chain was recorded in a study of blood T cell dynamics during melanoma immunotherapy. Study-level background: First-line therapy was either pembrolizumab or nivolumab with ipilimumab for metastatic melanoma.

Time point here: pre-treatment baseline. Per germline, CDR1 SGDLS and CDR2 YYNGEE. Trimming shortened V by 4 bases and J by 6 bases, and 14 bases separated the two germline ends. The CDR3 runs 15 residues. The assay was immunoSEQ multiplex PCR, and TCRdb's table has in-frame clones only and misses some. The sample consists of 5,500 to 8,500 clones, approximately 80% of them appearing once. The TCR comes from a human donor with melanoma. Some clones in this sample may be carry-over from other donors' samples. The sample here was blood, taken from a patient treated with checkpoint blockade. The chain is built from TRBV9 and TRBJ1-6; tentative D call: TRBD1 (6 bases). The CDR3 protein is CASSPPGQANSPLHF. The DNA of the CDR3 is TGTGCCAGCAGCCCCCCGGGACAAGCTAATTCACCCCTCCACTTT.